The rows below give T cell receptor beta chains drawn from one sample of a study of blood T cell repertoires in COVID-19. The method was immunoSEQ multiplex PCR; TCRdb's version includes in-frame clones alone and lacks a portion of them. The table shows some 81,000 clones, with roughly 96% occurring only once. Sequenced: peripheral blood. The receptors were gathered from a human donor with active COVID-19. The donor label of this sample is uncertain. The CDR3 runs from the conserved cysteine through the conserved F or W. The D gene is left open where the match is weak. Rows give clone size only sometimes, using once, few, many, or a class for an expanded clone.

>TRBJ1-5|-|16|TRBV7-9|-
CASSSYTGPSNQPQHF
TGTGCCAGCAGCTCGTATACAGGGCCTAGCAATCAGCCCCAGCATTTT
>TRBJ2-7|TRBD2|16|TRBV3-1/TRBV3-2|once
CASSRPTGGPSYEQYF
TGTGCCAGCAGCCGCCCAACGGGGGGACCTTCCTACGAGCAGTACTTC
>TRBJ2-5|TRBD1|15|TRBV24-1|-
CATSDFRTGIETQYF
TGTGCCACCAGTGATTTCAGGACAGGGATAGAGACCCAGTACTTC
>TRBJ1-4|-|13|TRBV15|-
CATSRGGLEKLFF
TGTGCCACCAGCAGAGGAGGGCTTGAAAAACTGTTTTTT
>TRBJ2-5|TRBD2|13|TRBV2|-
CASRREGWETQYF
TGTGCCAGCAGGCGGGAGGGTTGGGAGACCCAGTACTTC
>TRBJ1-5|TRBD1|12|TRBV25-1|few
CASKGAGQPQHF
TGTGCCAGCAAGGGGGCCGGTCAGCCCCAGCATTTT
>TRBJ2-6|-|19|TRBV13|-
CASSLGVGYRDSGANVLTF
TGTGCCAGCAGCTTAGGAGTCGGATACCGGGACTCTGGGGCCAACGTCCTGACTTTC
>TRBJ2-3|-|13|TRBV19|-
CASSPQGPDTQYF
TGTGCCAGTAGTCCCCAGGGCCCAGATACGCAGTATTTT
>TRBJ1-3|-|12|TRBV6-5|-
CASLGSGNTIYF
TGTGCCAGCCTAGGCTCTGGAAACACCATATATTTT
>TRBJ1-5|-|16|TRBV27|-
CASSPSGVIPNQPQHF
TGTGCCAGCAGCCCTTCAGGGGTCATTCCTAATCAGCCCCAGCATTTT
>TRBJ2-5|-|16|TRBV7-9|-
CASSFPDGAYQETQYF
TGTGCCAGCAGCTTCCCCGATGGGGCGTACCAAGAGACCCAGTACTTC
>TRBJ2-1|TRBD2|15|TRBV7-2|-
CASSPGLAVYNEQFF
TGTGCCAGCAGCCCGGGACTAGCGGTCTACAATGAGCAGTTCTTC
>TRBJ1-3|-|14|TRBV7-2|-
CASSPQLSGNTIYF
TGTGCCAGCAGCCCGCAACTCTCTGGAAACACCATATATTTT
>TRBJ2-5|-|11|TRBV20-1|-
CSARGQETQYF
TGCAGTGCCCGCGGCCAAGAGACCCAGTACTTC
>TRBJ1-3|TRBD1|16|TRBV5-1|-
CASSLEGADYGNTIYF
TGCGCCAGCAGCTTGGAGGGGGCTGACTATGGAAACACCATATATTTT
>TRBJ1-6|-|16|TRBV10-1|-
CASSEASGGENSPLHF
TGCGCCAGCAGTGAGGCCAGCGGAGGGGAGAATTCACCCCTCCACTTT
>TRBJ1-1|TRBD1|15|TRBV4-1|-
CASSQFGQGASGAFF
TGCGCCAGCAGCCAATTCGGACAGGGGGCAAGTGGAGCTTTCTTT
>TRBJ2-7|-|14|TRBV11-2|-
CASSLGKRGYEQYF
TGTGCCAGCAGCTTAGGAAAGCGAGGCTACGAGCAGTACTTC